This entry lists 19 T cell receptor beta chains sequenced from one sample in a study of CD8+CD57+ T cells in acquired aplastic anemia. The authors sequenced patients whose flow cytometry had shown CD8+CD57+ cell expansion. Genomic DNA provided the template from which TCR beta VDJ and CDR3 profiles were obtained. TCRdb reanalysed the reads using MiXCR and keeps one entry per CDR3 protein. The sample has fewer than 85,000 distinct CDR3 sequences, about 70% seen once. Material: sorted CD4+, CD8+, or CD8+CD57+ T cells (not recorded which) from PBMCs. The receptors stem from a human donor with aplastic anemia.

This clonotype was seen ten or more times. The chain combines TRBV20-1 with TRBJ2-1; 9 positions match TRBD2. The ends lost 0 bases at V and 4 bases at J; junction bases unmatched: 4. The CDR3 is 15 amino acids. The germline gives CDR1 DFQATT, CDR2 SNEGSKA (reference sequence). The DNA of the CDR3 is TGCAGTGCTAGAGAGGCTAGCGGGACTTACAATGAGCAGTTCTTC. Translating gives CSAREASGTYNEQFF.

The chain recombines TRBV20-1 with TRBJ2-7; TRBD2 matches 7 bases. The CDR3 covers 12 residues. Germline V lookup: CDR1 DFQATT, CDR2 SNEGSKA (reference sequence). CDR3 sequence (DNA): TGCAGCACCCGTGGGGAGGGCTACGAGCAGTACTTC. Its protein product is CSTRGEGYEQYF.

CDR3 bases: TGTGCCACCAGCAGGGGCAGGGACGATTCACCCCTCCACTTT. This translates into CATSRGRDDSPLHF. The V call is TRBV15, the J call TRBJ1-6; the D gene is possibly TRBD1 (5 bases). Germline loops: CDR1 LNHNV, CDR2 YYDKDF (reference sequence). V dropped 3 bases and J dropped 8 bases, with 11 bases sitting between them. This CDR3 has 14 amino acids.

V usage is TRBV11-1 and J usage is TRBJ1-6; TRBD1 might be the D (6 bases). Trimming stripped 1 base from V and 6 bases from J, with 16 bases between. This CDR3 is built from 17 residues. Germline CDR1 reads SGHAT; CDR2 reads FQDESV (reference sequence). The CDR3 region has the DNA TGTGCCAGCAGCTTAGGAACCGGGACAAGGACTAATTCACCCCTCCACTTT. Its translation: CASSLGTGTRTNSPLHF.

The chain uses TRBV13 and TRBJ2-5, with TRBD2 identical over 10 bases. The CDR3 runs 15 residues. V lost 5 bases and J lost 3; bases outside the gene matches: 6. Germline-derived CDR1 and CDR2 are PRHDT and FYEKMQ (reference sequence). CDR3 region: CASSIIAGGEETQYF. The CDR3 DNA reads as TGTGCCAGCAGCATAATAGCGGGAGGTGAAGAGACCCAGTACTTC.

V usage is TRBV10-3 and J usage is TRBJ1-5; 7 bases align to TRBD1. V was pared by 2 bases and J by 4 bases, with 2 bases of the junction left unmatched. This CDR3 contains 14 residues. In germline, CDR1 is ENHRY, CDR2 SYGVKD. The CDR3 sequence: CAISEGTENQPQHF. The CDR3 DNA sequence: TGTGCCATCAGTGAGGGGACAGAGAATCAGCCCCAGCATTTT.

The CDR3 sequence is CASSFGRILYNEQFF. The CDR3 bases are TGTGCCAGCAGTTTCGGGAGGATCCTCTACAATGAGCAGTTCTTC. The chain carries TRBV28 and TRBJ2-1; 7 bases are shared with TRBD2. This CDR3 contains 15 residues. With 3 bases clipped from V and 3 bases from J, the junction kept 5 bases outside the gene matches. Looked up from germline, CDR1 is MDHEN and CDR2 is SYDVKM.

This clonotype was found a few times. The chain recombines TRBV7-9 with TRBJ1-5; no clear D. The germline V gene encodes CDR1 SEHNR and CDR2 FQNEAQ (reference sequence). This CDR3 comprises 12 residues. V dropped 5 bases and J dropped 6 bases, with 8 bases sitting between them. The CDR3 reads CASSDGGQPQHF. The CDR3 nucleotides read TGTGCCAGCAGCGATGGTGGTCAGCCCCAGCATTTT.

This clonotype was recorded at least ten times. CDR3 coding DNA: TGTGCCAGCAGTTACTCGAAAGGGGAAGTCAACACCTTC. Protein: CASSYSKGEVNTF. The rearrangement joins TRBV6-6 to TRBJ1-2; weak D call: TRBD1 (5 bases). V was shortened by 0 bases and J by 12 bases, with 14 bases between the two germline ends. Per the germline V gene, CDR1 is MNHNY and CDR2 is SVGAGI (reference sequence). The CDR3 length is 13 residues.

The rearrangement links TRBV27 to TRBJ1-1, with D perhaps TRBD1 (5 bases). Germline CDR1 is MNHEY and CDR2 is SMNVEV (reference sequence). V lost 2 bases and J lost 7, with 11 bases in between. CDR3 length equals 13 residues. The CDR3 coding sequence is TGTGCCAGCAGTTTAGGCAGGGACCTTGAAGCTTTCTTT. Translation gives CASSLGRDLEAFF.

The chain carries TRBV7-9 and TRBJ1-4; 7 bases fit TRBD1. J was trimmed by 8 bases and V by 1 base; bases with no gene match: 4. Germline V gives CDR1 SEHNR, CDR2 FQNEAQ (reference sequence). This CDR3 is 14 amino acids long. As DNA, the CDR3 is TGTGCCAGCAGCTTAGTAGGGGGCGACGAAAAACTGTTTTTT. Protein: CASSLVGGDEKLFF.

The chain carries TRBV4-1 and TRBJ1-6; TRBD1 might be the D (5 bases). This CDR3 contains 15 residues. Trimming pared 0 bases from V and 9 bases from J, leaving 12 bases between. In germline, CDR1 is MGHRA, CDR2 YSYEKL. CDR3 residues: CASSQDGQGGSPLHF. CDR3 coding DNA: TGCGCCAGCAGCCAAGATGGCCAGGGTGGTTCACCCCTCCACTTT.

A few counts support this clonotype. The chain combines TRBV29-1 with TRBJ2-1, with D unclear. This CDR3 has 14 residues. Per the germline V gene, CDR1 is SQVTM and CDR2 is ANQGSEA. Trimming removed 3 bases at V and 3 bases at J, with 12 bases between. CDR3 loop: CSVESPAVYNEQFF. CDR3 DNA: TGCAGCGTTGAGTCGCCTGCCGTCTACAATGAGCAGTTCTTC.

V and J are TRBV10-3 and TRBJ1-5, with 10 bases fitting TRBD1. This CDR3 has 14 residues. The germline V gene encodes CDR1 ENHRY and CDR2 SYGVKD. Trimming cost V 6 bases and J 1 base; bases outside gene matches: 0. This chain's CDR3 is CAIRGQGSNQPQHF. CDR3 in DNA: TGTGCCATCAGGGGACAGGGGAGCAATCAGCCCCAGCATTTT.

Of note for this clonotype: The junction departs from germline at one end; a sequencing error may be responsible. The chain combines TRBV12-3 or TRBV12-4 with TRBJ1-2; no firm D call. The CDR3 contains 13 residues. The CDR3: CAGSDNWNYGYTF. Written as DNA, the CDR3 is TGTGCCGGCAGTGACAACTGGAACTATGGCTACACCTTC.

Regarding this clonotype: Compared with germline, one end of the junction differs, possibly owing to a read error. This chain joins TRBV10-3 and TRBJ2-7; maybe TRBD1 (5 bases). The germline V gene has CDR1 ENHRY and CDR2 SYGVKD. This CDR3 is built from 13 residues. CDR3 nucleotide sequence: TGTGCCACCAGACAGCGACAGTCCTACGAGCGGTACTTC. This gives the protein CATRQRQSYERYF.

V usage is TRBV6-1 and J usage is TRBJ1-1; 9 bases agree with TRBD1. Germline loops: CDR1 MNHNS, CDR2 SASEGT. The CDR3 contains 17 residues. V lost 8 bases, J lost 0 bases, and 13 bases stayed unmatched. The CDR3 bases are TGTGCCAGCCAAGTTCGGTCAGGGACAGGGATGAACACTGAAGCTTTCTTT. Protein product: CASQVRSGTGMNTEAFF.

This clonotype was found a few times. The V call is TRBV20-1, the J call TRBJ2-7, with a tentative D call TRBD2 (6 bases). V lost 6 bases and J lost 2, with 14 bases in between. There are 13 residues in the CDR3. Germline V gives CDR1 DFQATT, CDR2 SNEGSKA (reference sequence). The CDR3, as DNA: TGCAGTGCCGGAGCGGGCAGCACCTACGAGCAGTACTTC. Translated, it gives CSAGAGSTYEQYF.

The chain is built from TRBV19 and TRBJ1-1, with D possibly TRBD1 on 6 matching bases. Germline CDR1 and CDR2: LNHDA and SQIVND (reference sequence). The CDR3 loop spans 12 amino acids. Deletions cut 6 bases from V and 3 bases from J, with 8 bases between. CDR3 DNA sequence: TGTGCCAGTAGGACAGGTTACACTGAAGCTTTCTTT. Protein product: CASRTGYTEAFF. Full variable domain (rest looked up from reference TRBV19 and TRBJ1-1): DGGITQSPKYLFRKEGQNVTLSCEQNLNHDAMYWYRQDPGQGLRLIYYSQIVNDFQKGDIAEGYSVSREKKESFPLTVTSAQKNPTAFYLCASRTGYTEAFFGQGTRLTVV.